Following are 9 T cell receptor beta chains from one sample sequenced in a study of tumor-infiltrating lymphocytes in localized non-small cell lung cancer. Measured with immunoSEQ multiplex PCR; TCRdb has only the in-frame clones, and not every one. The data show 9,500 to 12,000 clones, about 83% seen once. The sample taken for sequencing was lung tumor tissue. These receptors were obtained from a human donor with non-small cell lung cancer.

The chain joins TRBV29-1 to TRBJ2-7, with unresolved D. The CDR3 totals 13 residues. Trimming took off 6 bases at V and 2 bases at J, with 14 bases between the two ends. Looked up from germline, CDR1 is SQVTM and CDR2 is ANQGSEA. CDR3 nucleotide sequence: TGCAGCGTGGGCCCCGGCCGGACCTACGAGCAGTACTTC. Protein: CSVGPGRTYEQYF.

This clone occurred once. The chain combines TRBV5-6 with TRBJ1-2; D remains ambiguous. This CDR3 has 15 residues. CDR1 and CDR2 (germline): SGHDT, YYEEEE. V gave up 6 bases and J gave up 2 bases, with 17 bases separating them. The CDR3 protein is CASTERLRDNYGYTF. CDR3 nucleotides: TGTGCCAGCACCGAGAGGTTGAGAGACAACTATGGCTACACCTTC.

The chain has TRBV6-5 and TRBJ2-3; 7 bases agree with TRBD1. Unmatched junction bases numbered 7, after V lost 6 bases and J lost 4 bases. Germline V lookup: CDR1 MNHEY, CDR2 SVGAGI. The CDR3 runs 14 residues. Written as DNA, the CDR3 is TGTGCCAGCAGGGCTGGGACAGTTCCAGATACGCAGTATTTT. Its protein is CASRAGTVPDTQYF.

This chain connects TRBV29-1 to TRBJ2-7, with 9 bases aligning to TRBD1. Per germline, CDR1 SQVTM and CDR2 ANQGSEA. The V and J ends lost 6 bases and 4 bases, in that order; junction bases with no gene match: 13. The CDR3 is 15 residues long. CDR3 residues: CSVYRRPQGAYEQYF. CDR3 DNA sequence: TGCAGCGTGTACCGTAGACCACAGGGGGCGTACGAGCAGTACTTC.

V is TRBV9 and J is TRBJ2-1, with 7 bases fitting TRBD2. The CDR3 spans 14 residues. The J segment lost 5 bases and the V segment lost 3 bases, leaving 5 bases of the junction unmatched. CDR1 and CDR2 (germline): SGDLS, YYNGEE. The CDR3 sequence is CASSARLAHNEQFF. The CDR3 DNA is TGTGCCAGCAGCGCCCGACTAGCACACAATGAGCAGTTCTTC.

This clone appeared a single time. V gene TRBV5-1 combines with J gene TRBJ2-2, with a possible D match to TRBD1 (5 bases). CDR3 length: 14 residues. Germline V gene lookup returns CDR1 SGHRS and CDR2 YFSETQ. The V end lost 0 bases, the J end lost 6 bases, and 9 bases lay between the germline ends. The CDR3 coding sequence is TGCGCCAGCAGCTTGGGGGGCGCGTCCGGGGAGCTGTTTTTT. Translating it yields CASSLGGASGELFF.

The rearrangement joins TRBV4-2 to TRBJ2-1, with D perhaps being TRBD1 or TRBD2 (5 bases each). The CDR3 length is 17 residues. Trimming took 3 bases from V and 6 from J, leaving 21 bases between them. Looked up from germline, CDR1 is LGHNA and CDR2 is YNFKEQ. The CDR3, as DNA: TGTGCCAGCAGCCACCCCCTTAGGGACCAACGAGGCAATGAGCAGTTCTTC. It yields the protein CASSHPLRDQRGNEQFF.

The V and J genes are TRBV7-9 and TRBJ2-7, with D perhaps TRBD1 or TRBD2 (5 bases each). The V gene lost 0 bases and the J gene lost 5 bases, with 8 bases spanning the gap. This CDR3 has 13 residues. Germline V gene lookup returns CDR1 SEHNR and CDR2 FQNEAQ (reference sequence). CDR3 region: CASSLAQGHEQYF. The CDR3 DNA reads as TGTGCCAGCAGCTTAGCCCAGGGACACGAGCAGTACTTC.

The chain recombines TRBV9 with TRBJ2-3; D may be TRBD1 (5 bases). Germline CDR1 and CDR2: SGDLS and YYNGEE. The CDR3 runs 15 residues. The ends were cut back, 3 bases at V and 0 bases at J, with 11 bases in the middle. The CDR3 protein is CASSAEAGSTDTQYF. The CDR3, as DNA: TGTGCCAGCAGCGCAGAGGCAGGGAGCACAGATACGCAGTATTTT.